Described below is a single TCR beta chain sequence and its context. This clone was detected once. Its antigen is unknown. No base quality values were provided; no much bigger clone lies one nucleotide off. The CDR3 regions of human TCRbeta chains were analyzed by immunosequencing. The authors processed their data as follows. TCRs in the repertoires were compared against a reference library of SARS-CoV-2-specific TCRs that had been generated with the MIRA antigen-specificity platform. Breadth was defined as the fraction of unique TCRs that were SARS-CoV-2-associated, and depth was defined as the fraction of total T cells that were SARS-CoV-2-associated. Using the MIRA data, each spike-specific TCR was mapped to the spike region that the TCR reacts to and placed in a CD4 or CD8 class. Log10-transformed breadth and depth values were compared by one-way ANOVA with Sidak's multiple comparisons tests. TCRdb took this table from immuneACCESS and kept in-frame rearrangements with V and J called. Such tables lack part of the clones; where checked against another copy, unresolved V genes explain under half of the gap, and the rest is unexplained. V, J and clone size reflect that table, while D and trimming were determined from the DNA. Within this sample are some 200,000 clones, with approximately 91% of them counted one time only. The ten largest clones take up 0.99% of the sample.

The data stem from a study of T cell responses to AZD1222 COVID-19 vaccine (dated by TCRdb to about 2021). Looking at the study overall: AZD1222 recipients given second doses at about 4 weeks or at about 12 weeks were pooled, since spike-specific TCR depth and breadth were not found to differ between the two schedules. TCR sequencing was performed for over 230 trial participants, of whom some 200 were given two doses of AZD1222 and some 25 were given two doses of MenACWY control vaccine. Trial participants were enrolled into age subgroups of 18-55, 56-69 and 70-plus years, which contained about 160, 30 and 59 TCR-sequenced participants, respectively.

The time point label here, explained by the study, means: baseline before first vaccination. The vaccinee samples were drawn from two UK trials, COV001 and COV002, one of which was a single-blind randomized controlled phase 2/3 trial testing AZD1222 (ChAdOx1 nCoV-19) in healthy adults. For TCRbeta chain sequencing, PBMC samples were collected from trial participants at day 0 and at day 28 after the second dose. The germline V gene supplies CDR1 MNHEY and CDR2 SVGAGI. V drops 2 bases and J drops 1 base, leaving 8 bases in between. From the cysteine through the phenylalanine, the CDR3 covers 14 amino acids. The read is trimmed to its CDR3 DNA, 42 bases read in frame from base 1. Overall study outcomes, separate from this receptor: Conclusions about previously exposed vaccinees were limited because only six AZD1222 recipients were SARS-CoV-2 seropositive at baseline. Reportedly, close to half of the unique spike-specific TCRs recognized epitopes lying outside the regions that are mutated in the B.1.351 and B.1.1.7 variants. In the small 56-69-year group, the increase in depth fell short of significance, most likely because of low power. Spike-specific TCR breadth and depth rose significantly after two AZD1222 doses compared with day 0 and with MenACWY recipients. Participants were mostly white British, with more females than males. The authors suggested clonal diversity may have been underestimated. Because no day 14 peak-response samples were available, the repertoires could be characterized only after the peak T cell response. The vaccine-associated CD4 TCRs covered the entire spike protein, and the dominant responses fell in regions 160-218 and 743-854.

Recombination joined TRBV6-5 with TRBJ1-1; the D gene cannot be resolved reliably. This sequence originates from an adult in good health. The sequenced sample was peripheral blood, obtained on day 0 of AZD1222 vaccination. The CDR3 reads CASSYSSPNTEAFF. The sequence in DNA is TGTGCCAGCAGTTACAGTTCCCCGAACACTGAAGCTTTCTTT.